The T cell receptor (beta chain) under discussion was sequenced for a study of T cell changes during pregnancy in multiple sclerosis. This CDR3 spans 19 amino acids. Germline assignment: CDR1 SGHNT and CDR2 YENEEA. Trimming removed 1 base from V and 4 bases from J, with 23 bases in between. Profiling relied on immunoSEQ multiplex PCR, and the TCRdb table lists in-frame clones only, not all of them. The data contain about 75,000 clones, 75% to 95% of them seen just once; the ten biggest clones take up approximately 0.44%. This TCR was sampled from a female donor with multiple sclerosis, enrolled in a pregnancy study. The V call is TRBV11-3, the J call TRBJ2-1, with no clear D. This specimen was CD4+ T cells from peripheral blood mononuclear cells, taken before pregnancy. The CDR3 here is CASSLVRTFEELFYNEQFF. The CDR3 DNA reads as TGTGCCAGCAGCTTAGTTCGTACATTCGAGGAGCTTTTTTACAATGAGCAGTTCTTC.